This T cell receptor beta chain was sequenced for a study of cytomegalovirus exposure and HLA in healthy donors. Study observations and caveats: Researchers reported in a later analysis that a missense DCLRE1C variant was tied to TCR beta V- and J-gene trimming.

With 60 Vbeta and 13 Jbeta primers, the PCR was carried out. This table comes from immunoSEQ multiplex PCR, and its TCRdb copy is limited to in-frame clones, with some not included. The data show fewer than 200,000 clones, over 60% seen once. The germline V gene has CDR1 SGHRS and CDR2 YFSETQ. The CDR3 sequence is 16 residues long. As for this clone: Its antigen is as yet unknown. A read error may account for a junction end that differs from germline.

This chain connects TRBV5-1 to TRBJ1-1, with TRBD1 matching 7 bases. Specimen: PBMCs. This clonotype originated in a girl under 18 in good health and CMV-seronegative. In nucleotides, the CDR3 is TGCGCCAGCAGCTTGGTCGCAGGGGGGAGGAACGCTGAAGCTTTCTTT. Its translation is CASSLVAGGRNAEAFF.